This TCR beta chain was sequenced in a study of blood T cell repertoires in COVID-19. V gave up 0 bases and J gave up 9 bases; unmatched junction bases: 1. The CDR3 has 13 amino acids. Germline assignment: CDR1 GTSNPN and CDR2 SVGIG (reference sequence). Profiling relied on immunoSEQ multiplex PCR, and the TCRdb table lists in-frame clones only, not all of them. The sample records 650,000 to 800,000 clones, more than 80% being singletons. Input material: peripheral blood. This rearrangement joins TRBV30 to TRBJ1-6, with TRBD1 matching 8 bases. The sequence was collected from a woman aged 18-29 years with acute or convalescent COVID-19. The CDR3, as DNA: TGTGCCTGGAGTGTACAGGGGGGTTCACCCCTCCACTTT. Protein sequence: CAWSVQGGSPLHF.